The next 5 T cell receptor beta chains were all read from a single sample in a study of OX40 agonist ivuxolimab in advanced cancers. Assay: immunoSEQ multiplex PCR; the TCRdb copy retains only in-frame clones and omits some. The data contain about 50,000 clones, 75% to 85% of them singletons. The sample here was CD4+ or CD8+ T cells sorted from blood, taken in a trial of the OX40 agonist ivuxolimab. The receptor source for this set is an adult with an advanced solid tumor such as melanoma, head and neck, liver or kidney cancer.

This clone is labeled medium-sized. The CDR3 DNA follows: TGCGCCAGCAGTGAGCCGGGACAGGGTATCGACGAGCAGTACTTC. Encoded protein: CASSEPGQGIDEQYF. The chain is built from TRBV10-1 and TRBJ2-7; 9 nucleotides match TRBD1. Germline CDR1 WNHNN, CDR2 SYGVQD (reference sequence). The V and J ends lost 2 bases and 5 bases, in that order; junction bases with no gene match: 7. The length of the CDR3 is 15 residues.

The J gene is TRBJ2-7, the V gene TRBV9, with 8 nucleotides matching TRBD2. Looked up from germline, CDR1 is SGDLS and CDR2 is YYNGEE. J was trimmed by 1 base and V by 0 bases; bases with no gene match: 3. This CDR3 spans 15 amino acids. In DNA form, the CDR3 reads TGTGCCAGCAGCGTAGGGGTAGCGGGGTCCTACGAGCAGTACTTC. Its translation: CASSVGVAGSYEQYF.

V is TRBV5-1 and J is TRBJ2-5; 7 bases are shared with TRBD1. Germline V lookup: CDR1 SGHRS, CDR2 YFSETQ. The junction had 4 bases not matched to a gene; V was cut back by 3 bases and J by 2 bases. CDR3 size: 14 residues. The CDR3 DNA reads as TGCGCCAGCAGCTCCGGGACAGAACAAGAGACCCAGTACTTC. Amino acids: CASSSGTEQETQYF.

The chain uses TRBV11-1 and TRBJ2-5; TRBD1 matches at 7 bases. J gave up 11 bases and V 1 base, and 7 bases lay outside the gene matches. The CDR3 length is 13 residues. Germline-derived CDR1 and CDR2 are SGHAT and FQDESV (reference sequence). CDR3 nucleotides: TGTGCCAGCAGCTTAGAGGGGGCCGGGAAGCAGTACTTC. Protein: CASSLEGAGKQYF. Filled out from reference TRBV11-1 and TRBJ2-5, the complete variable domain reads EAEVAQSPRYKITEKSQAVAFWCDPISGHATLYWYRQILGQGPELLVQFQDESVVDDSQLPKDRFSAERLKGVDSTLKIQPAELGDSAMYLCASSLEGAGKQYFGPGTRLLVL.

This clone was seen only a few times. The chain joins TRBV11-3 to TRBJ2-5; TRBD1 agrees at 8 bases. CDR1 and CDR2 from the germline V gene are SGHNT and YENEEA. The CDR3 loop spans 15 amino acids. Germline trimming cut 3 bases from V and 1 base from J; bases unmatched to any gene: 4. The CDR3, as DNA: TGTGCCAGCAGCTTTAGGGGACAGGTCCAAGAGACCCAGTACTTC. This translates into CASSFRGQVQETQYF. Complete variable domain (other parts from reference TRBV11-3 and TRBJ2-5): EAGVVQSPRYKIIEKKQPVAFWCNPISGHNTLYWYLQNLGQGPELLIRYENEEAVDDSQLPKDRFSAERLKGVDSTLKIQPAELGDSAVYLCASSFRGQVQETQYFGPGTRLLVL.